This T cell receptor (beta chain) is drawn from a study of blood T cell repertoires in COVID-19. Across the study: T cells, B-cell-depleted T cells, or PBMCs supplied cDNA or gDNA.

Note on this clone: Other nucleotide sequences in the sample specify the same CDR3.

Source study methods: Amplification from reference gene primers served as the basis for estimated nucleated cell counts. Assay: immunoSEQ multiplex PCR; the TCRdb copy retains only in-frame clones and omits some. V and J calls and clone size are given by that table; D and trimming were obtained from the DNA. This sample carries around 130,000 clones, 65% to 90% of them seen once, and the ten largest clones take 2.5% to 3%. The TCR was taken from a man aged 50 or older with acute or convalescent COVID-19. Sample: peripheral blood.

The CDR3 DNA reads as TGCGCCAGCAGCTTGGGGGACAGATCTAATGAAAAACTGTTTTTT. This gives the protein CASSLGDRSNEKLFF. This sequence joins TRBV5-1 and TRBJ1-4; 7 bases map to TRBD1. The V and J ends lost 0 bases and 3 bases, in that order; junction bases with no gene match: 2. Germline values: CDR1 SGHRS, CDR2 YFSETQ. The CDR3 sequence is 15 residues long.